These 7 T cell receptor beta chains were sequenced from one sample in a study of blood T cell repertoires in COVID-19. Measured with immunoSEQ multiplex PCR; TCRdb has only the in-frame clones, and not every one. The sample lists about 480,000 clones, 85% to 90% occurring once. The sequenced sample was PBMCs or T cells enriched from blood (not recorded which). The origin of the receptors is a middle-aged woman who had recovered from COVID-19.

This chain links TRBV28 with TRBJ2-7, with 9 bases fitting TRBD1. Per germline, CDR1 MDHEN and CDR2 SYDVKM. J gave up 6 bases and V 0 bases, and 6 bases lay outside the gene matches. The CDR3 is 15 amino acids. The CDR3 DNA follows: TGTGCCAGCAGTTTATGGGGACAGGGTTCTGGCGAGCAGTACTTC. Translating it yields CASSLWGQGSGEQYF.

The rearrangement uses TRBV3-1 (or the pseudogene TRBV3-2) and TRBJ2-2; 7 positions agree with TRBD2. The CDR3 is made up of 15 amino acids. Trimming took 3 bases from V and 4 from J; bases not matched to a gene: 5. In germline, CDR1 is LGHDT, CDR2 YNNKEL (reference sequence). CDR3 sequence reads: CASSQRLAITGELFF. CDR3 sequence (DNA): TGTGCCAGCAGCCAGAGACTAGCTATCACCGGGGAGCTGTTTTTT.

This chain uses TRBV9 with TRBJ1-1; 9 bases are shared with TRBD1. The CDR3 sequence is 15 residues long. V was pared by 0 bases and J by 5 bases, with 5 bases of the junction left unmatched. Per the germline V gene, CDR1 is SGDLS and CDR2 is YYNGEE. The CDR3 coding sequence is TGTGCCAGCAGCGTAGGGGGACAGGGAAAGACTGAAGCTTTCTTT. Encoded protein: CASSVGGQGKTEAFF.

The V and J genes are TRBV5-5 and TRBJ2-7; 7 nucleotides align to TRBD1. Germline V CDR1 and CDR2: SGHKS, YYEKEE (reference sequence). CDR3 size: 14 residues. V was pared by 0 bases and J by 2 bases, with 2 bases of the junction left unmatched. In nucleotides, the CDR3 is TGTGCCAGCAGCTTGGTCCAGGGGGCCTACGAGCAGTACTTC. It codes for CASSLVQGAYEQYF.

This chain connects TRBV27 to TRBJ2-7; 8 nucleotides line up with TRBD1. Germline V lookup: CDR1 MNHEY, CDR2 SMNVEV (reference sequence). The CDR3 consists of 15 residues. V trimming: 5 bases; J trimming: 3 bases; junction bases outside the gene matches: 9. The CDR3 DNA is TGTGCCAGCAGTCGCGGGACAGGAATACTCTACGAGCAGTACTTC. Encoded protein: CASSRGTGILYEQYF.

The chain links TRBV13 to TRBJ2-6; the D is unclear. Per the germline V gene, CDR1 is PRHDT and CDR2 is FYEKMQ (reference sequence). The V and J ends lost 7 bases and 0 bases respectively, with 13 bases between them. This CDR3 spans 16 amino acids. The CDR3 sequence: CASIDIRLSGANVLTF. For the CDR3, the DNA is TGTGCCAGCATCGACATCCGGCTCTCTGGGGCCAACGTCCTGACTTTC.

This CDR3 is CASRTGGSLGTGELFF. CDR3 bases: TGTGCCAGCAGGACAGGGGGCAGTTTGGGCACCGGGGAGCTGTTTTTT. V is TRBV27 and J is TRBJ2-2, with TRBD1 matching 10 bases. Losses at the gene ends were 6 bases for V and 4 bases for J; bases not matched to a gene: 8. Per germline, CDR1 MNHEY and CDR2 SMNVEV (reference sequence). The CDR3 consists of 16 residues.